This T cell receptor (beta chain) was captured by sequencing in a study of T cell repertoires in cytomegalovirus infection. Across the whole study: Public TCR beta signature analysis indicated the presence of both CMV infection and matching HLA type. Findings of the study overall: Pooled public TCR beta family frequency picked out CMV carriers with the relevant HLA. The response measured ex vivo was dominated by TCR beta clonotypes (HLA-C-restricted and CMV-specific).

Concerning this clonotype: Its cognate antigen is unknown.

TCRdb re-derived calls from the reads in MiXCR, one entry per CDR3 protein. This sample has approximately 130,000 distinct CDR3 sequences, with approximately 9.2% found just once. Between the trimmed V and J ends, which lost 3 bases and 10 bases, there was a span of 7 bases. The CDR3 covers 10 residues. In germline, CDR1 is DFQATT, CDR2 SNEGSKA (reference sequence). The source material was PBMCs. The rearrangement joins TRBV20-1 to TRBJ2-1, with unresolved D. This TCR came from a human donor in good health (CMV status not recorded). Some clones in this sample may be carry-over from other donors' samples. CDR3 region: CSASGLEQFF. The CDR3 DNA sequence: TGCAGTGCTAGTGGGCTGGAGCAGTTCTTC.